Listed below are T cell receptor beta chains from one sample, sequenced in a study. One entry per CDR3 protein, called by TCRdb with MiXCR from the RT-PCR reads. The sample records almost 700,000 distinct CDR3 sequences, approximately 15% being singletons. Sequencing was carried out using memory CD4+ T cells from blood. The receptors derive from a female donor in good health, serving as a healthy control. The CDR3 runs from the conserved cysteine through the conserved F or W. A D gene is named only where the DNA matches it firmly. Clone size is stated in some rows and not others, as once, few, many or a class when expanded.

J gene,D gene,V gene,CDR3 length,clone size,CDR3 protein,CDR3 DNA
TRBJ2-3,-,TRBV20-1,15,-,CSANRGPPGTDTQYF,TGCAGCGCAAATCGGGGGCCCCCCGGCACAGATACGCAGTATTTT
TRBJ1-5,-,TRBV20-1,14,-,CSAWQGSSNQPQHF,TGCAGTGCTTGGCAGGGCAGCAGCAATCAGCCCCAGCATTTT
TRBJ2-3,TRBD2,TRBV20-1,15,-,CSAPWIAGGRDTQYF,TGCAGTGCTCCGTGGATAGCGGGTGGGCGGGATACGCAGTATTTT
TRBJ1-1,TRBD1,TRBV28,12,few,CASTGTGGKAFF,TGTGCCAGCACCGGGACAGGTGGAAAAGCTTTCTTT
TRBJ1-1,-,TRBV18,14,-,CASSPAMENTEAFF,TGTGCCAGCTCACCTGCTATGGAGAACACTGAAGCTTTCTTT
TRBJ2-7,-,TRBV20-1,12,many,CSAPTVSYEQYF,TGCAGTGCTCCAACAGTCTCCTACGAGCAGTACTTC
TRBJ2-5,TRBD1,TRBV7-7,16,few,CASSVEGQGVPETQYF,TGTGCCAGCAGCGTAGAGGGACAGGGGGTGCCAGAGACCCAGTACTTC
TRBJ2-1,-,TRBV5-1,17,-,CASSSDQGRSSYNEQFF,TGCGCCAGCAGCTCGGACCAGGGGAGGAGCTCCTACAATGAGCAGTTCTTC
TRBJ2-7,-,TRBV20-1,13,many,CSGAGTLSYEQYF,TGCAGTGGAGCCGGGACACTCTCCTACGAGCAGTACTTC
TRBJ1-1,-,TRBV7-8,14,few,CASSLVGGDSVAFF,TGTGCCAGCAGCTTAGTAGGAGGGGATTCGGTAGCTTTCTTT
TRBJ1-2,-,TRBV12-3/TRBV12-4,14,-,CASSSGSGVYGYTF,TGTGCCAGCAGTTCCGGTTCAGGGGTTTATGGCTACACCTTC
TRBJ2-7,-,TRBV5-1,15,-,CASSLDPGRGNEQYF,TGCGCCAGCAGCTTGGACCCGGGAAGGGGTAACGAGCAGTACTTC
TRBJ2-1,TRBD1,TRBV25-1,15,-,CASQSDRAAYNEQFF,TGTGCCAGCCAAAGCGACAGGGCGGCCTACAATGAGCAGTTCTTC
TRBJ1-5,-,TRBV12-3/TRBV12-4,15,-,CASSLFRTSNQPQHF,TGTGCCAGCAGTTTGTTCAGGACTAGCAATCAGCCCCAGCATTTT
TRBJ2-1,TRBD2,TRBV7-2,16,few,CASSLTSGGGDNEQFF,TGTGCCAGCAGCCTGACTAGCGGGGGGGGAGACAATGAGCAGTTCTTC
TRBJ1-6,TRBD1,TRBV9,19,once,CASSSPGQGYSSYNSPLHF,TGTGCCAGCTCCTCGCCGGGACAGGGTTACTCCTCCTATAATTCACCCCTCCACTTT
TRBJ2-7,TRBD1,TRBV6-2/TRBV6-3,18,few,CASSYTRQGAYMGLEQYF,TGTGCCAGCAGTTACACCAGACAGGGGGCCTACATGGGCTTGGAGCAGTACTTC
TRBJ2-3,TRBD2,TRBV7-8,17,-,CASSPPRLAGNTDTQYF,TGTGCCAGCAGCCCCCCGAGACTAGCGGGAAACACAGATACGCAGTATTTT
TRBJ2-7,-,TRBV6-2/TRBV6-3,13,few,CASRSSGPYEQYF,TGTGCCAGCAGATCCAGCGGGCCCTACGAGCAGTACTTC
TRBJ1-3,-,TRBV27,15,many,CASSFSGTGGNTIYF,TGTGCCAGCAGTTTCTCCGGGACGGGTGGAAACACCATATATTTT
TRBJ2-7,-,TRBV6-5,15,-,CASSRTGTLTYEQYF,TGTGCCAGCAGCCGAACAGGGACTCTGACCTACGAGCAGTACTTC
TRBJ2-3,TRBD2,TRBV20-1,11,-,CSASAGAVQYF,TGCAGTGCGAGCGCGGGAGCGGTGCAGTATTTT
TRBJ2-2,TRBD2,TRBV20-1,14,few,CSATSGSAPGELFF,TGCAGTGCGACTAGCGGGAGTGCTCCCGGGGAGCTGTTTTTT
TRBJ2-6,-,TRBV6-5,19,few,CASSYSRAGLPSGANVLTF,TGTGCCAGCAGTTACTCGAGGGCCGGACTTCCCTCTGGGGCCAACGTCCTGACTTTC
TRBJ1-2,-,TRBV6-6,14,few,CASSLPDVLYGYTF,TGTGCCAGCAGTTTACCCGACGTCCTCTATGGCTACACCTTC
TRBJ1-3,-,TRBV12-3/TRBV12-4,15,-,CASIKDRHSGNTIYF,TGTGCCAGCATTAAAGACAGACACTCTGGAAACACCATATATTTT
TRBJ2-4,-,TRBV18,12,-,CASSPAGRIRYF,TGTGCCAGCTCACCAGCAGGGAGAATTAGGTACTTC
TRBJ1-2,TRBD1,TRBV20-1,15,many,CSARGDRGLLAGYTF,TGCAGTGCTAGAGGGGACAGGGGGCTATTGGCTGGCTACACCTTC
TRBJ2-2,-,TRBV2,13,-,CASSDTRSGELFF,TGTGCCAGCAGTGATACAAGGTCCGGGGAGCTGTTTTTT
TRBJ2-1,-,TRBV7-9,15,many,CASSLGLREAVGKFF,TGTGCCAGCAGCTTAGGACTCCGCGAGGCGGTGGGGAAGTTCTTC
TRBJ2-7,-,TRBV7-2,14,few,CASTLDWSSYEQYF,TGTGCCAGCACCCTAGACTGGAGCTCCTACGAGCAGTACTTC
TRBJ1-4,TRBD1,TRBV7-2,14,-,CATCPTGGGEKLFF,TGTGCCACTTGCCCAACAGGGGGCGGGGAAAAACTGTTTTTT
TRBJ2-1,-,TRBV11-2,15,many,CASSPSGTSRLEQFF,TGTGCCAGCAGCCCCTCCGGGACTTCGCGCCTTGAGCAGTTCTTC
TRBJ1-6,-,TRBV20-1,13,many,CSARGTVNSPLHF,TGCAGTGCTAGAGGGACAGTAAATTCACCCCTCCACTTT
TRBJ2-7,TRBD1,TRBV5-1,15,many,CASSMTGTGTYEQYF,TGCGCCAGCAGCATGACCGGGACAGGGACCTACGAGCAGTACTTC
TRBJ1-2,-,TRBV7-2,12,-,CASSLERNGYTF,TGTGCCAGCAGCTTAGAACGGAATGGCTACACCTTC
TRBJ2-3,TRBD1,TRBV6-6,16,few,CASSYGDSYFTDTQYF,TGTGCCAGCAGTTACGGGGACAGCTACTTCACAGATACGCAGTATTTT